This record concerns one TCR beta chain sequence. Germline CDR1 and CDR2: SGHTA and FQGTGA. Trimming took 5 bases from V and 3 from J; bases not matched to a gene: 7. The CDR3 runs to 15 residues. The data derive from a study of T cells in Graves' hyperthyroidism and ophthalmopathy. TCR beta CDR3 sequences were amplified from RNA transcripts. Researchers ran a first-round RT-PCR on the TCR CDR3 using the HTBI primer set. TCRdb reprocessed the multiplex PCR reads via MiXCR and lists one record per CDR3 protein. The repertoire has roughly 660,000 distinct CDR3 sequences, 17% of them found once; the top ten carry about 16%.

This TCR was sampled from a man in his fifties with Graves' hyperthyroidism. This chain links TRBV7-3 with TRBJ2-1; 7 bases fit TRBD2. Sequenced: blood. Written as DNA, the CDR3 is TGTGCCAGCAGCCTTACTAGCGCCCTCTACAATGAGCAGTTCTTC. Translating gives CASSLTSALYNEQFF.